What follows are 14 T cell receptor beta chains derived from one specimen sequenced in a study of identical twins. TCRdb used MiXCR to reprocess the 5' RACE reads, holding one entry per CDR3 protein. The data contain 1.5 million to 2 million distinct CDR3 sequences, less than 35% of them singletons. Sequencing input: cord blood. These receptors were collected from a newborn girl in good health.

The chain employs TRBV6-5 and TRBJ2-7, with 7 bases lining up with TRBD2. Trimming at V came to 8 bases and at J to 8 bases, leaving 12 bases not matched to a gene. In germline, CDR1 is MNHEY, CDR2 SVGAGI. The CDR3 consists of 13 residues. The CDR3 DNA reads TGTGCCAGCGCGGGAGACCTCCCTACCAAGCAGTACTTC. This gives the protein CASAGDLPTKQYF.

The sample holds many counts of this clonotype. This chain uses TRBV29-1 with TRBJ2-4; 10 bases fit TRBD2. Trimming took 2 bases from V and 8 from J; bases not matched to a gene: 6. Germline V CDR1 and CDR2: SQVTM, ANQGSEA. CDR3 length: 14 residues. CDR3: CSVEKGAGGDIQYF. The CDR3 bases are TGCAGCGTTGAAAAAGGAGCGGGAGGGGACATTCAGTACTTC. Full variable domain (rest looked up from reference TRBV29-1 and TRBJ2-4): SAVISQKPSRDICQRGTSLTIQCQVDSQVTMMFWYRQQPGQSLTLIATANQGSEATYESGFVIDKFPISRPNLTFSTLTVSNMSPEDSSIYLCSVEKGAGGDIQYFGAGTRLSVL.

This clonotype has ten or more counts. The gene calls are TRBV28 and TRBJ1-1; D not resolved. The CDR3 has 13 residues. Germline V CDR1 and CDR2: MDHEN, SYDVKM. Trimming pared 3 bases from V and 0 bases from J, leaving 5 bases between. The CDR3 spells CASSFGLNTEAFF. In nucleotides, the CDR3 is TGTGCCAGCAGTTTCGGCTTGAACACTGAAGCTTTCTTT.

CDR3 coding DNA: TGTGCCAGCAGTGCGGGCAACATCCTAGAAAAACTGTTTTTT. Its protein product is CASSAGNILEKLFF. V and J are TRBV2 and TRBJ1-4; D is uncertain. Germline V gene sequence: CDR1 SNHLY, CDR2 FYNNEI. The CDR3 spans 14 residues. V was trimmed by 4 bases and J by 8 bases, leaving 14 bases between them.

This chain connects TRBV5-1 to TRBJ1-4; TRBD1 matches 7 bases. The J segment lost 7 bases and the V segment lost 3 bases, leaving 9 bases of the junction unmatched. Per the germline V gene, CDR1 is SGHRS and CDR2 is YFSETQ. The CDR3 length is 15 residues. CDR3 loop: CASSSQGGLSEKLFF. The CDR3 DNA is TGCGCCAGCAGCTCCCAGGGGGGCCTGAGTGAAAAACTGTTTTTT.

This clonotype was counted only a few times. The rearrangement links TRBV24-1 to TRBJ2-2, with D maybe TRBD1 (6 bases). Looked up from germline, CDR1 is KGHDR and CDR2 is SFDVKD. The CDR3 contains 16 residues. V lost 6 bases and J 5 bases, leaving 18 bases between the germline ends. CDR3 DNA: TGTGCCACCAGTAACCCTCTAACAGGGAAAACCGGGGAGCTGTTTTTT. Its translation: CATSNPLTGKTGELFF.

On this clonotype: One end of the junction varies from germline; a read error may be responsible. The rearrangement links TRBV10-3 to TRBJ1-5; the D is unclear. CDR1 and CDR2 from the germline V gene are ENHRY and SYGVKD. This CDR3 spans 13 amino acids. The CDR3 DNA follows: TGTGCCATCGGTGAGTGGAGTAATCAGCCCCAGCATTTT. This sequence encodes CAIGEWSNQPQHF.

The V gene is TRBV20-1, the J gene TRBJ2-1, with D perhaps TRBD2 (8 bases). Germline loops: CDR1 DFQATT, CDR2 SNEGSKA (reference sequence). Trimming left V 6 bases short and J 6 bases short, with 24 bases between. The CDR3 is made up of 16 amino acids. The CDR3 is CSARGAGLAGFNEQFF. In DNA form, the CDR3 reads TGCAGTGCCAGGGGGGCCGGACTAGCAGGGTTCAATGAGCAGTTCTTC.

V is TRBV4-2 and J is TRBJ2-6; the D is unclear. The CDR3 runs to 16 residues. Germline CDR1 and CDR2: LGHNA and YNFKEQ. Trimming pared 0 bases from V and 1 base from J, leaving 7 bases between. CDR3 sequence: CASSQEVVSGANVLTF. The DNA of the CDR3 is TGTGCCAGCAGCCAAGAAGTAGTTTCTGGGGCCAACGTCCTGACTTTC.

This clonotype was counted a few times. V is TRBV15 and J is TRBJ1-5; D is unclear. Germline assignment: CDR1 LNHNV and CDR2 YYDKDF (reference sequence). The CDR3 totals 16 residues. V dropped 2 bases and J dropped 0 bases, with 11 bases sitting between them. The CDR3 nucleotides read TGTGCCACCAGCAGAACCGGACTGACTAGCAATCAGCCCCAGCATTTT. Protein product: CATSRTGLTSNQPQHF. The full variable domain, with the rest looked up from reference TRBV15 and TRBJ1-5, is DAMVIQNPRYQVTQFGKPVTLSCSQTLNHNVMYWYQQKSSQAPKLLFHYYDKDFNNEADTPDNFQSRRPNTSFCFLDIRSPGLGDTAMYLCATSRTGLTSNQPQHFGDGTRLSIL.

The chain has TRBV24-1 and TRBJ2-1, with a tentative D call TRBD1 (7 bases). Germline CDR1 reads KGHDR; CDR2 reads SFDVKD. With 4 bases removed from V and 5 bases from J, the gap between germline ends came to 14 bases. This CDR3 is 15 amino acids long. The CDR3 coding sequence is TGTGCCACCAGTGAGGAGGGGACAGCCAACAATGAGCAGTTCTTC. Encoded protein: CATSEEGTANNEQFF.

The V and J genes are TRBV12-3 or TRBV12-4 and TRBJ2-7; the match to TRBD2 covers 8 bases. The trim removed 3 bases at V and 7 bases at J, leaving 14 bases unmatched. The CDR3 contains 16 residues. The CDR3 DNA sequence: TGTGCCAGCAGTTTCTCTCGGGGGGGAAACTACAATGAGCAGTACTTC. Translating it yields CASSFSRGGNYNEQYF.

This clonotype came up many times. The rearrangement joins TRBV10-3 to TRBJ2-5; a weak D match, TRBD2 (6 bases). CDR1 is ENHRY, CDR2 SYGVKD, per germline. CDR3 size: 13 residues. V lost 6 bases to trimming and J lost 3 bases, with 11 bases between them. CDR3 sequence: CAISRGGEETQYF. DNA for the CDR3: TGTGCCATCAGCCGGGGAGGAGAAGAGACCCAGTACTTC.

The V gene is TRBV7-9, the J gene TRBJ2-7; 8 bases align to TRBD1. The V and J ends lost 3 bases and 1 base, in that order; junction bases with no gene match: 8. Germline V CDR1 and CDR2: SEHNR, FQNEAQ (reference sequence). CDR3 length: 16 residues. The CDR3 bases are TGTGCCAGCAGCTTTCACTACACAGGGGGGTCCTACGAGCAGTACTTC. Encoded protein: CASSFHYTGGSYEQYF.